Following are 30 T cell receptor beta chains from one sample sequenced in a study of cytomegalovirus exposure and HLA in healthy donors. Some clones are missing from TCRdb's copy, which holds only in-frame ones; the method was immunoSEQ multiplex PCR. Here the sample spans about 240,000 clones, more than 75% being singletons. The material sequenced was PBMCs. Source of these receptors: a man aged 18 to 30 in good health and CMV-seronegative.

In regard to this clone: A junction end diverges from the germline sequence, so it may reflect a read error. The chain links TRBV6-5 to TRBJ1-2; 8 positions match TRBD1. Germline loops: CDR1 MNHEY, CDR2 SVGAGI. CDR3 size: 13 residues. CDR3 region: CASNRGGPYGHTF. The CDR3 DNA follows: TGTGCCAGCAACAGGGGGGGACCCTATGGCCACACCTTC.

The chain is built from TRBV9 and TRBJ2-7, with 14 bases identical to TRBD2. V was pared by 2 bases and J by 5 bases, with 3 bases of the junction left unmatched. This CDR3 comprises 15 residues. Germline-derived CDR1 and CDR2 are SGDLS and YYNGEE. As DNA, the CDR3 is TGTGCCAGCAGCGTGGGGGGACTAGCGGGAGACGAGCAGTACTTC. Its translation: CASSVGGLAGDEQYF.

The chain links TRBV7-8 to TRBJ1-4; 7 nucleotides agree with TRBD1. Germline CDR1 and CDR2: SGHVS and FQNEAQ. This CDR3 is 15 amino acids long. J gave up 6 bases and V 5 bases, and 9 bases lay outside the gene matches. Here the CDR3 DNA reads TGTGCCAGCAGCCCGGGACAGAGCCTACATGAAAAACTGTTTTTT. Protein: CASSPGQSLHEKLFF.

The rearrangement links TRBV27 to TRBJ1-6; D possibly corresponds to TRBD1 (5 bases). Germline assignment: CDR1 MNHEY and CDR2 SMNVEV (reference sequence). V was trimmed by 2 bases and J by 8 bases, leaving 19 bases between them. There are 17 residues in the CDR3. The CDR3 DNA sequence: TGTGCCAGCAGTTTAGGGGCCTTTTTAGGGCACCATTCACCCCTCCACTTT. Its translation: CASSLGAFLGHHSPLHF.

The chain employs TRBV11-3 and TRBJ2-2; D might be TRBD2 (5 bases). Germline CDR1 reads SGHNT; CDR2 reads YENEEA. This CDR3 region has 14 residues. V was pared by 5 bases and J by 6 bases, with 13 bases between. The CDR3 coding sequence is TGTGCCAGCAGCCCTAGCAGCGGTTCCGGGGAGCTGTTTTTT. Its translation is CASSPSSGSGELFF.

The chain joins TRBV6-1 to TRBJ1-3, with a possible D match to TRBD1 (5 bases). The CDR3 has 14 residues. Germline V gene data show CDR1 as MNHNS and CDR2 as SASEGT. Trimming shortened V by 3 bases and J by 4 bases, and 10 bases separated the two germline ends. Written as DNA, the CDR3 is TGTGCCAGCAGTGAGACAGCACGAGGAAACACCATATATTTT. It translates to CASSETARGNTIYF.

V is TRBV6-6 and J is TRBJ1-4; maybe TRBD1 (5 bases). V lost 4 bases and J lost 5, with 11 bases in between. Germline V gives CDR1 MNHNY, CDR2 SVGAGI (reference sequence). The CDR3 contains 14 residues. DNA for the CDR3: TGTGCCAGCAGTTGGAGGGGAAAGAATGAAAAACTGTTTTTT. This sequence encodes CASSWRGKNEKLFF.

The J gene is TRBJ2-5, the V gene TRBV9; TRBD2 matches at 14 bases. The CDR3 totals 15 residues. Germline CDR1 is SGDLS and CDR2 is YYNGEE. The ends lost 3 bases at V and 5 bases at J; junction bases unmatched: 3. The CDR3 DNA is TGTGCCAGCAGCGGACTAGCGGGGGGGATGGAGACCCAGTACTTC. This sequence encodes CASSGLAGGMETQYF.

This chain connects TRBV4-1 to TRBJ1-2; possible D gene TRBD1, 5 bases. V was pared by 0 bases and J by 1 base, with 15 bases between. Germline assignment: CDR1 MGHRA and CDR2 YSYEKL. The CDR3 extends over 17 amino acids. The DNA of the CDR3 is TGCGCCAGCAGCCAAGAACGATCCAGGGACTTTAACTATGGCTACACCTTC. The encoded protein is CASSQERSRDFNYGYTF.

The genes are TRBV29-1 and TRBJ2-1, with D possibly being TRBD1 (5 bases). There are 11 residues in the CDR3. Germline CDR1 and CDR2: SQVTM and ANQGSEA. V lost 4 bases to trimming and J lost 12 bases, with 13 bases between them. This CDR3 reads CSVGGDRTQFF. CDR3 nucleotides: TGCAGCGTTGGCGGCGACAGAACGCAGTTCTTC.

This sequence joins TRBV27 and TRBJ2-1; 9 nucleotides agree with TRBD2. V lost 5 bases, J lost 0 bases, and 2 bases stayed unmatched. CDR3 length: 15 residues. Germline loops: CDR1 MNHEY, CDR2 SMNVEV (reference sequence). CDR3 sequence (DNA): TGTGCCAGCAGTAATAGCGGGGGCTCCTACAATGAGCAGTTCTTC. It is translated as CASSNSGGSYNEQFF.

J is TRBJ2-7 and V is TRBV15; 8 positions agree with TRBD2. V lost 4 bases to trimming and J lost 6 bases; unmatched junction nucleotides: 8. CDR3 size: 14 residues. Germline V gene lookup returns CDR1 LNHNV and CDR2 YYDKDF (reference sequence). The CDR3 loop reads CATSMQAGGLEQYF. DNA of the CDR3: TGTGCCACCAGCATGCAGGCGGGGGGCCTCGAGCAGTACTTC.

The gene calls are TRBV6-6 and TRBJ2-5, with 8 bases lining up with TRBD1. The CDR3 has 13 residues. CDR1 is MNHNY, CDR2 SVGAGI, per germline (reference sequence). V lost 5 bases and J lost 8; bases outside the gene matches: 7. The CDR3 here is CASSPTGQGTQYF. In DNA form, the CDR3 reads TGTGCCAGCAGTCCAACCGGACAGGGCACCCAGTACTTC.

This clone was observed once. This chain uses TRBV5-6 with TRBJ2-5; D unresolved. The CDR3 extends over 13 amino acids. Per the germline V gene, CDR1 is SGHDT and CDR2 is YYEEEE. V was trimmed by 8 bases and J by 5 bases, leaving 16 bases between them. Written as DNA, the CDR3 is TGTGCCAGGGCCCCTTCGGCGAGGGAGACCCAGTACTTC. Protein sequence: CARAPSARETQYF. Variable domain in full (rest from reference TRBV5-6 and TRBJ2-5): DAGVTQSPTHLIKTRGQQVTLRCSPKSGHDTVSWYQQALGQGPQFIFQYYEEEERQRGNFPDRFSGHQFPNYSSELNVNALLLGDSALYLCARAPSARETQYFGPGTRLLVL.

The chain employs TRBV5-1 and TRBJ2-7; TRBD1 is a possible D gene (6 bases). CDR1 and CDR2 from the germline V gene are SGHRS and YFSETQ. The CDR3 has 12 residues. Trimming removed 5 bases at V and 5 bases at J, with 11 bases between. The CDR3 nucleotides read TGCGCCAGCAGACAGGGTAATAACGAGCAGTACTTC. This translates into CASRQGNNEQYF.

This clone appeared once. The chain joins TRBV6-5 to TRBJ2-7; 8 nucleotides align to TRBD2. V lost 7 bases to trimming and J lost 5 bases; unmatched junction nucleotides: 7. There are 13 residues in the CDR3. Germline V gene data show CDR1 as MNHEY and CDR2 as SVGAGI. CDR3: CASTSGSFDEQYF. The CDR3 DNA follows: TGTGCCAGCACAAGCGGGAGTTTCGACGAGCAGTACTTC.

The chain joins TRBV29-1 to TRBJ2-7, with TRBD2 identical over 8 bases. V was clipped by 6 bases and J by 6 bases; unmatched bases: 10. The CDR3 covers 13 residues. Germline V gene lookup returns CDR1 SQVTM and CDR2 ANQGSEA. The CDR3 reads CSVETSGLGEQYF. CDR3 sequence (DNA): TGCAGCGTCGAAACTAGCGGTCTGGGCGAGCAGTACTTC.

This sequence joins TRBV9 and TRBJ2-1; 7 bases fit TRBD2. CDR3 size: 15 residues. Trimming took 1 base from V and 7 from J; bases not matched to a gene: 8. CDR1 is SGDLS, CDR2 YYNGEE, per germline. The CDR3 here is CASSVSGLRQNEQFF. Here the CDR3 DNA reads TGTGCCAGCAGCGTATCGGGACTAAGGCAAAATGAGCAGTTCTTC.

The chain uses TRBV7-8 and TRBJ2-1; unclear D gene. The CDR3 totals 13 residues. In germline, CDR1 is SGHVS, CDR2 FQNEAQ. The V end lost 4 bases, the J end lost 10 bases, and 14 bases lay between the germline ends. In nucleotides, the CDR3 is TGTGCCAGCAGCTCCGCCGTCCCACGGGAGCAGTTCTTC. Translated: CASSSAVPREQFF.

The gene calls are TRBV6-5 and TRBJ2-3, with D maybe TRBD2 (5 bases). V lost 8 bases and J lost 5, with 17 bases in between. CDR3 length: 14 amino acids. CDR1 and CDR2 from the germline V gene are MNHEY and SVGAGI. The CDR3 reads CASGGRSRRDTQYF. CDR3 sequence (DNA): TGTGCCAGCGGAGGCCGCAGCAGGAGAGATACGCAGTATTTT.

The V call is TRBV7-2, the J call TRBJ1-4, with D unresolved. The CDR3 covers 13 residues. CDR1 and CDR2 from the germline V gene are SGHTA and FQGNSA. Trimming removed 1 base at V and 8 bases at J, with 8 bases between. The CDR3 coding sequence is TGTGCCAGCAGCTTAGTATACGCGGAAAAACTGTTTTTT. It translates to CASSLVYAEKLFF.

This chain connects TRBV9 to TRBJ2-2; 9 nucleotides align to TRBD2. The germline CDR1 and CDR2 sequences are SGDLS and YYNGEE. The CDR3 has 16 residues. Germline trimming cut 1 base from V and 7 bases from J; bases unmatched to any gene: 8. The CDR3 loop is CASSVQRGGAVGELFF. The CDR3 DNA sequence: TGTGCCAGCAGCGTACAGCGCGGGGGGGCAGTCGGGGAGCTGTTTTTT.

CDR3 sequence reads: CASSPRPRSYGYTF. The CDR3 region has the DNA TGTGCCAGCAGCCCACGGCCGCGGAGCTATGGCTACACCTTC. V gene TRBV7-2 combines with J gene TRBJ1-2; D is undetermined. V was pared by 5 bases and J by 4 bases, with 14 bases between. The CDR3 runs to 14 residues. The germline gives CDR1 SGHTA, CDR2 FQGNSA.

This clone has more than one count but fewer than ten. This sequence joins TRBV6-5 and TRBJ1-6; a possible D gene is TRBD1 (6 bases). The CDR3 loop spans 13 amino acids. The V gene lost 6 bases and the J gene lost 8 bases, with 11 bases spanning the gap. Germline CDR1 reads MNHEY; CDR2 reads SVGAGI. CDR3 amino acids: CASRGTPDSPLHF. The CDR3 nucleotides read TGTGCCAGCAGAGGGACACCTGATTCACCCCTCCACTTT.

This clone showed up just once. This rearrangement joins TRBV5-4 to TRBJ1-5; tentative D call: TRBD1 (5 bases). V shed 4 bases and J shed 8 bases, with 19 bases lying between them. Germline values: CDR1 SGHNT, CDR2 YYREEE (reference sequence). The CDR3 contains 15 residues. Written as DNA, the CDR3 is TGTGCCAGCAGCCCGAGGCCAGGGTTGGGTGAGCCCCAGCATTTT. This gives the protein CASSPRPGLGEPQHF.

This chain links TRBV6-5 with TRBJ2-7; D is possibly TRBD2 (6 bases). Germline V gene lookup returns CDR1 MNHEY and CDR2 SVGAGI. Between the trimmed V and J ends, which lost 6 bases and 6 bases, there was a span of 15 bases. The CDR3 loop spans 13 amino acids. The CDR3 spells CASRGGRRIEQYF. CDR3 in DNA: TGTGCCAGCAGGGGGGGACGGCGTATCGAGCAGTACTTC.

J is TRBJ1-1 and V is TRBV18, with TRBD1 matching 9 bases. CDR3 length: 13 amino acids. CDR1 is KGHSH and CDR2 is LQKENI in the germline V gene. After removal of 8 bases from V and 4 bases from J, the junction contained 5 bases not matched to a gene. The CDR3 region is CASTTGGVTEAFF. Here the CDR3 DNA reads TGTGCCAGCACCACAGGGGGCGTCACTGAAGCTTTCTTT.

The J gene is TRBJ2-1, the V gene TRBV5-1; a possible D gene is TRBD1 (6 bases). This CDR3 comprises 12 residues. V shed 2 bases and J shed 8 bases, with 8 bases lying between them. CDR1 and CDR2 (germline): SGHRS, YFSETQ. CDR3 nucleotides: TGCGCCAGCAGCTTATGGGGGCATGAGCAGTTCTTC. Translated: CASSLWGHEQFF.

The rearrangement uses TRBV9 and TRBJ2-7; 10 bases fit TRBD2. V shed 5 bases and J 6 bases; nucleotides not matched to a gene: 8. Germline values: CDR1 SGDLS, CDR2 YYNGEE. The CDR3 is made up of 14 amino acids. The CDR3 spells CASSPLAGAGEQYF. The CDR3 DNA reads TGTGCCAGCAGTCCTCTAGCGGGGGCTGGCGAGCAGTACTTC.

The chain employs TRBV7-2 and TRBJ2-3, with 9 bases fitting TRBD2. The germline V gene encodes CDR1 SGHTA and CDR2 FQGNSA. Unmatched junction bases numbered 1, after V lost 2 bases and J lost 1 base. This CDR3 comprises 15 residues. The CDR3 reads CASSLIAGGTDTQYF. Here the CDR3 DNA reads TGTGCCAGCAGCTTAATAGCGGGGGGCACAGATACGCAGTATTTT. The variable domain in full, completed from reference TRBV7-2 and TRBJ2-3, reads GAGVSQSPSNKVTEKGKDVELRCDPISGHTALYWYRQSLGQGLEFLIYFQGNSAPDKSGLPSDRFSAERTGGSVSTLTIQRTQQEDSAVYLCASSLIAGGTDTQYFGPGTRLTVL.